The 3 T cell receptor beta chains below were found in one sample sequenced in a study of cytomegalovirus exposure and HLA in healthy donors. PCR was performed using 60 Vbeta and 13 Jbeta primers. The method was immunoSEQ multiplex PCR; TCRdb's version includes in-frame clones alone and lacks a portion of them. The sample has 140,000 to 150,000 clones; over 70% are singletons. Sequencing used PBMCs. The receptors originated from a woman aged 40 to 55 in good health and CMV-seropositive.

The chain recombines TRBV7-7 with TRBJ2-2; D is possibly TRBD2 (6 bases). This CDR3 region has 14 residues. Germline values: CDR1 SSHAT, CDR2 FNYEAQ (reference sequence). V shed 1 base and J shed 6 bases, with 9 bases lying between them. CDR3 sequence: CASSLGTGAGELFF. The CDR3 bases are TGTGCCAGCAGCTTAGGTACGGGGGCCGGGGAGCTGTTTTTT.

V usage is TRBV5-1 and J usage is TRBJ1-1, with D maybe TRBD1 (5 bases). The length of the CDR3 is 14 residues. V lost 3 bases and J 0 bases, leaving 9 bases between the germline ends. CDR1 and CDR2 (germline): SGHRS, YFSETQ. The CDR3 here is CASSWGGLNTEAFF. Written as DNA, the CDR3 is TGCGCCAGCAGCTGGGGGGGATTGAACACTGAAGCTTTCTTT.

The chain joins TRBV11-2 to TRBJ2-2, with TRBD2 matching 10 bases. Germline CDR1 reads SGHAT; CDR2 reads FQNNGV. V was clipped by 5 bases and J by 6 bases; unmatched bases: 18. The length of the CDR3 is 19 residues. The CDR3: CASSPTRISGGRGAGELFF. CDR3 bases: TGTGCCAGCAGCCCTACCAGAATTAGCGGGGGGCGTGGGGCCGGGGAGCTGTTTTTT.